This TCR beta chain is drawn from a study of long-term antiretroviral therapy in people with HIV (dated by TCRdb to 2022 to 2024). Looking at the study overall: The earliest samples were collected roughly a decade before the 2015 WHO recommendation for immediate ART, at a time when ART was usually postponed until CD4 counts fell. A retrospective serial study tested whether changes in peripheral blood TRB repertoire composition and diversity were associated with ART initiation and durable HIV suppression. A total of under 250 cryopreserved PBMC samples came from roughly 30 adults with confirmed HIV infection and were collected serially over a mean of roughly 6 years (range 1-12). Among the approximately 32 participants with HIV, approximately 10 were female. No cross-contamination during QIAcube processing was shown when test extractions of a monoclonal T-cell line were performed alongside 30 to 40 polyclonal samples. Broader findings and caveats from the paper: Inferences about post-ART repertoire changes were limited because no data were available on ART adherence, viral resistance or therapy changes. Unsorted PBMC were profiled instead of sorted CD4+ and CD8+ T cells because pre-ART samples had limited cell numbers. Starting ART was linked to a significant rise in TRB diversity, yet even after long-term ART the diversity remained significantly lower than in transplant donor controls. Samples dated from the mid-2000s to the late 2010s, and the ART regimens used may be less effective than current ones. CDR3 length ranges in HIV repertoires were narrower than in controls, and network structure suggested an antigen-experienced repertoire with only a slight naive shift after ART. Because PBMC availability was limited, only the TCR beta chain was sequenced, with no alpha chain pairing. At every time point, the repertoire was dominated by expanded TRB clones first identified before ART initiation, although this dominance fluctuated and, in many PLHIV, declined after ART.

The CDR3 goes from the cysteine to the phenylalanine over 13 residues. The kept DNA is CDR3 alone, 39 bases in frame from the first base. CDR1 and CDR2 (SNHLY, FYNNEI) derive from the germline V gene. V loses 7 bases, J loses 7 bases, and the germline ends lie 13 bases apart. Regarding this clone: Its antigen is still unknown. Per-nucleotide qualities are absent, and no much larger clonotype sits a single base away.

Participants were included only if at least one PBMC sample before ART initiation and at least two post-ART samples were available. Every participant with HIV received treatment in the United States of America. Before DNA extraction, cryopreserved samples containing roughly 0.85-11 million PBMC were thawed and washed. At the time of the earliest PBMC sample, participants with HIV were aged between roughly 23 and 60 years. PBMC samples were contributed by each participant from 1-4 timepoints before ART initiation and 2-8 timepoints after ART initiation, with a median of 7 samples. For every participant, serial HIV viral load, CD4+ T-cell count, ART history and demographic data were obtained. Using a Qiagen kit on a QIAcube, genomic DNA was extracted from unsorted PBMC, with samples processed in batches of 12. The immunoSEQ hsTCRB v3.0 assay was used at survey level resolution to sequence the TRB variable region. The target sequencing depth for TRB was about 40,000-55,000 T-cell genomes per sample. Pooled TRB libraries were sequenced on an Illumina MiSeq with a v3 150-cycle kit. Under the source paper's analysis protocol: Repertoire analysis was performed in R inside a reproducible Nextflow workflow that covered QC, data transformation and analysis. LymphoSeq2, an R package for AIRR-Seq data exploration, was used to implement custom analyses. Several samples that yielded fewer than 5000 total TRB sequences were excluded, so that 188 HIV repertoires were analyzed. Among the approximately 200 retained HIV repertoires, 55 to 65 were collected before ART initiation and fewer than 150 were collected after ART initiation. Repertoires were downsampled to 5000 TRB nucleotide sequences, with summary statistics averaged over 100 downsampling iterations. Only TRB sequences with CDR3 regions of at least seven amino acids were retained for analysis. Diversity was assessed using a clonality score derived from Shannon entropy and using the Gini coefficient. In the repertoire networks, any two of the top 5000 CDR3 amino acid sequences were connected whenever the two sequences differed by an edit distance of one. For TRB CDR3 amino acid sequences, GLIPH2 was used to predict antigen specificity groups and MHC restriction. CDR3 amino acid sequences were matched against VDJdb and McPAS-TCR to flag known CMV, EBV, HIV or tissue antigen associations. Pre-ART, post-ART and control groups were compared with Wilcoxon signed-rank tests and Holm-Bonferroni correction. The clones in this table, taken by TCRdb from immuneACCESS, are in-frame only. Not every clone is retained; where verified, under half of the shortfall comes from an unresolved V gene, and the cause of the rest is unknown. The V and J calls and the clone size are those of that table, but D and trimming were determined from the DNA. The sample has about 16,000 clones on record, 77% of them singletons. The ten largest clones represent 20% to 25% of the sample.

The sequencing here drew on unsorted PBMCs, taken 2.1 years after starting antiretroviral therapy. This clonotype was sampled from a man aged 40-49 years with HIV. The V and J segments used are TRBV2 and TRBJ2-2; tentative D gene TRBD1, with 5 bases matching. CDR3 reads: CASTGRVDGELFF. The DNA sequence is as follows: TGTGCCAGCACAGGCAGGGTTGACGGGGAGCTGTTTTTT.